The 5 T cell receptor beta chains below all came from one sample that was sequenced in a study of blood T cell repertoires in COVID-19. TCRdb's copy holds only in-frame clones and misses some; the assay was immunoSEQ multiplex PCR. The repertoire holds around 110,000 clones, with under 85% as singletons. Sequencing was carried out using peripheral blood. The source of these receptors is a woman between 55 and 75 years old with acute or convalescent COVID-19.

The chain joins TRBV4-2 to TRBJ1-6, with 10 nucleotides matching TRBD1. The CDR3 contains 16 residues. The V gene end was trimmed by 2 bases and the J gene end by 5 bases; junction bases not matched to a gene: 3. Germline V gene lookup returns CDR1 LGHNA and CDR2 YNFKEQ. In nucleotides, the CDR3 is TGTGCCAGCAGCCAAATTGGGACAGGGGATAATTCACCCCTCCACTTT. As protein: CASSQIGTGDNSPLHF.

This clone was recorded only once. In the same sample, other DNA sequences code for this CDR3. The chain employs TRBV3-1 (or the pseudogene TRBV3-2) and TRBJ2-7; D gene uncertain. CDR3 size: 11 residues. Germline loops: CDR1 LGHDT, CDR2 YNNKEL (reference sequence). V was pared by 1 base and J by 7 bases, with 5 bases between. CDR3 coding DNA: TGTGCCAGCAGCCAAGTGAGTGAGCAGTACTTC. It is translated as CASSQVSEQYF.

The chain carries TRBV19 and TRBJ2-1; 11 bases fit TRBD2. Germline-derived CDR1 and CDR2 are LNHDA and SQIVND (reference sequence). V dropped 5 bases and J dropped 4; count of bases not matched to a gene: 7. CDR3 length: 16 residues. CDR3: CASSRVTSGAYNEQFF. In DNA, the CDR3 is TGTGCCAGTAGTCGAGTGACTAGCGGGGCTTACAATGAGCAGTTCTTC. The complete variable domain, with remaining parts taken from reference TRBV19 and TRBJ2-1, reads DGGITQSPKYLFRKEGQNVTLSCEQNLNHDAMYWYRQDPGQGLRLIYYSQIVNDFQKGDIAEGYSVSREKKESFPLTVTSAQKNPTAFYLCASSRVTSGAYNEQFFGPGTRLTVL.

The J gene is TRBJ1-2, the V gene TRBV5-1, with a weak D call TRBD1 (6 bases). CDR1 and CDR2 (germline): SGHRS, YFSETQ. The ends were cut back, 5 bases at V and 1 base at J, with 15 bases in the middle. The CDR3 covers 15 residues. This CDR3 reads CASRRTDSDNYGYTF. The CDR3, as DNA: TGCGCCAGCAGACGAACGGACAGCGATAACTATGGCTACACCTTC.

The rearrangement joins TRBV12-3 or TRBV12-4 to TRBJ2-3; D gene unclear. The germline V and J ends were trimmed by 7 bases and 3 bases, with 5 bases remaining between them. CDR3 length: 11 residues. The CDR3 nucleotides are TGTGCCAGCACTAATACAGATACGCAGTATTTT. It is translated as CASTNTDTQYF.